This TCR beta chain was recovered during a study of Graves' ophthalmopathy and Graves' hyperthyroidism. Scientists amplified the TCR beta CDR3 regions from RNA transcripts. First-round RT-PCR used HTBI primers; second-round multiplex PCR followed. MiXCR, applied by TCRdb to the multiplex PCR reads, yields one record per CDR3 protein. Among over a million distinct CDR3 sequences, roughly 35% were seen once, and the ten largest hold around 10%. Hyperthyroidism cases were recent diagnoses of under 2 months' duration in people aged 18 to 65. This clonotype has at least ten counts. Its antigen is unidentified. The study's findings and limits: Detected in blood as well were most expanded thyroid clonotypes with frequency above 0.001.

There are 15 residues in the CDR3. Unmatched junction bases numbered 7, after V lost 4 bases and J lost 6 bases. CDR1 is MGHDK and CDR2 is SYGVNS in the germline V gene. The TCR sequence derives from an adult man with Graves' hyperthyroidism. The rearrangement links TRBV25-1 to TRBJ1-4; 8 nucleotides line up with TRBD1. What was sequenced was peripheral blood or thyroid tissue (not recorded which). The CDR3 DNA sequence: TGTGCCAGCAGTGTCGACAGGGGAGGGGATGAAAAACTGTTTTTT. This gives the protein CASSVDRGGDEKLFF.